This T cell receptor (beta chain) emerged from a study of CD8 T cells in ankylosing spondylitis. General observations from the study: Some motif variants had been reported before (in reactive arthritis synovial fluid and blood). Matched ankylosing spondylitis synovial fluid reportedly contained a significantly enriched population of disease-linked clones.

Remarks on this clonotype: As yet, its antigen is unknown.

Trimming took off 0 bases at V and 0 bases at J, with 12 bases between the two ends. The CDR3 spans 15 residues. CDR1 DFQATT and CDR2 SNEGSKA come from the germline V gene (reference sequence). TCRdb re-called the 5' RACE reads with MiXCR, one entry per CDR3 protein. The repertoire holds roughly 150,000 distinct CDR3 sequences, with 25% to 35% as singletons. Sequencing used synovial fluid, either unsorted or a sorted T cell fraction (not recorded which). The chain combines TRBV20-1 with TRBJ2-7; D remains unclear. The receptor's source is a male donor with ankylosing spondylitis. In DNA, the CDR3 is TGCAGTGCTAGAGACCCCCTAATAAGCTCCTACGAGCAGTACTTC. Translated: CSARDPLISSYEQYF.